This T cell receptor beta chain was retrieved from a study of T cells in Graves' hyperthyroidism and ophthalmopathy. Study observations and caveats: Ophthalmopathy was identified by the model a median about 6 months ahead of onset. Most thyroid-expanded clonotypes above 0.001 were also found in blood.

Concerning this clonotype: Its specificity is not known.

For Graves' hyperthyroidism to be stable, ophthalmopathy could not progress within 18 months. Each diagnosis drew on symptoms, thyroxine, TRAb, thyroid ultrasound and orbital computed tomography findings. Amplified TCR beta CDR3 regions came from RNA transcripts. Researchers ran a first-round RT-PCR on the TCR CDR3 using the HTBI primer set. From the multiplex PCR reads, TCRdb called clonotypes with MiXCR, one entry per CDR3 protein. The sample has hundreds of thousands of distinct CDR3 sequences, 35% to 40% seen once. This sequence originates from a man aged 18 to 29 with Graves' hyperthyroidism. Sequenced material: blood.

CDR3 DNA: TGCAGTGCTTTCACAGGGGAATGGGAGACCCAGTACTTC. Encoded protein: CSAFTGEWETQYF. The chain combines TRBV20-1 with TRBJ2-5; 7 positions agree with TRBD1. The CDR3 spans 13 residues. V dropped 5 bases and J dropped 5; count of bases not matched to a gene: 8. Germline assignment: CDR1 DFQATT and CDR2 SNEGSKA (reference sequence).